What follows are 30 T cell receptor beta chains derived from one specimen sequenced in a study of control samples from healthy donors and cancer patients. Data came from immunoSEQ multiplex PCR; TCRdb stores just in-frame clones and leaves some out. The sample lists tens of thousands of clones, roughly 95% seen once, with 1.1% in the top ten. The sample consisted of blood. The origin of the receptors is a woman aged 18 to 35 in good health.

V is TRBV27 and J is TRBJ2-2; TRBD2 agrees at 8 bases. Germline V gene sequence: CDR1 MNHEY, CDR2 SMNVEV (reference sequence). V dropped 2 bases and J dropped 6; count of bases not matched to a gene: 5. CDR3 length equals 15 residues. The DNA for the CDR3 is TGTGCCAGCAGTTTAGGCGGGGGGAGCGCCGGGGAGCTGTTTTTT. Its protein product is CASSLGGGSAGELFF.

DNA for the CDR3: TGTGCCAGCTCACCAGGGACAGGCAAATTCAATGAGCAGTTCTTC. It yields the protein CASSPGTGKFNEQFF. The rearrangement joins TRBV18 to TRBJ2-1, with 8 bases that match TRBD1. CDR3 length: 15 amino acids. V lost 2 bases and J lost 6; bases outside the gene matches: 6. From germline, CDR1 is KGHSH and CDR2 LQKENI.

This chain links TRBV6-5 with TRBJ2-7; D gene uncertain. CDR1 and CDR2 (germline): MNHEY, SVGAGI. V lost 2 bases and J 5 bases, leaving 13 bases between the germline ends. The CDR3 loop spans 14 amino acids. The chain's CDR3 is CASSYRGKKDEQYF. CDR3 bases: TGTGCCAGCAGTTACCGCGGAAAGAAAGACGAGCAGTACTTC.

The chain is built from TRBV4-1 and TRBJ2-3; D remains ambiguous. Deletions cut 3 bases from V and 0 bases from J, with 13 bases between. Germline lookup yields CDR1 MGHRA and CDR2 YSYEKL. The CDR3 totals 16 residues. CDR3 in amino acids: CASSQMLTSSTDTQYF. DNA of the CDR3: TGCGCCAGCAGCCAGATGCTTACTTCTAGCACAGATACGCAGTATTTT.

V usage is TRBV5-1 and J usage is TRBJ2-5, with 7 bases aligning to TRBD1. This CDR3 has 16 amino acids. Germline CDR1 SGHRS, CDR2 YFSETQ. Trimming at V came to 3 bases and at J to 1 base, leaving 9 bases not matched to a gene. The CDR3 spells CASSSQTGFVQETQYF. The CDR3 nucleotides read TGCGCCAGCAGCTCCCAGACAGGGTTCGTCCAAGAGACCCAGTACTTC.

The CDR3 region has the DNA TGTGCCAGTAACTCGGACAGGCCCGTTGGTGAAGCTTTCTTT. Residues: CASNSDRPVGEAFF. The chain employs TRBV19 and TRBJ1-1, with 7 nucleotides matching TRBD1. V lost 7 bases and J lost 7; bases outside the gene matches: 12. Per the germline V gene, CDR1 is LNHDA and CDR2 is SQIVND (reference sequence). The CDR3 is made up of 14 amino acids.

The chain is built from TRBV6-2 or TRBV6-3 and TRBJ1-5; D unclear. This CDR3 has 14 residues. Germline loops: CDR1 MNHEY, CDR2 SVGEGT. Trimming left V 2 bases short and J 4 bases short, with 9 bases between. This CDR3 is CASSYIQENQPQHF. The CDR3 nucleotides are TGTGCCAGCAGTTACATCCAGGAGAATCAGCCCCAGCATTTT.

The rearrangement uses TRBV6-5 and TRBJ2-1; 12 bases are a match to TRBD2. The V segment lost 6 bases and the J segment 9 bases; nucleotides outside the gene matches: 9. Germline CDR1 and CDR2: MNHEY and SVGAGI. There are 15 residues in the CDR3. The CDR3 is CASSSSSGGASEQFF. In nucleotides, the CDR3 is TGTGCCAGCAGCTCCTCTAGCGGGGGGGCTAGTGAGCAGTTCTTC.

This clone came up once. The chain recombines TRBV19 with TRBJ2-1, with TRBD2 matching 10 bases. J lost 8 bases, V lost 10 bases, and 11 bases had no gene match. This CDR3 contains 14 residues. Germline CDR1 is LNHDA and CDR2 is SQIVND (reference sequence). This CDR3 is CATTSGGARDEQFF. The CDR3 coding sequence is TGTGCCACCACCAGCGGGGGGGCTCGGGATGAGCAGTTCTTC.

V and J are TRBV27 and TRBJ2-5; 8 bases match TRBD1. The junction had 11 bases not matched to a gene; V was cut back by 3 bases and J by 5 bases. Germline CDR1 MNHEY, CDR2 SMNVEV (reference sequence). The CDR3 spans 16 residues. CDR3 in amino acids: CASSLGRGPFFETQYF. The CDR3 DNA sequence: TGTGCCAGCAGTTTGGGCAGGGGGCCTTTTTTTGAGACCCAGTACTTC.

The rearrangement joins TRBV19 to TRBJ2-3; TRBD2 aligns across 9 bases. V shed 2 bases, J shed 2 bases, and the junction held 2 bases outside the gene matches. This CDR3 spans 15 amino acids. CDR1 LNHDA and CDR2 SQIVND come from the germline V gene (reference sequence). CDR3: CASSIRLAVTDTQYF. CDR3 nucleotides: TGTGCCAGTAGTATAAGACTAGCGGTCACAGATACGCAGTATTTT.

The V and J genes are TRBV3-1 (or the pseudogene TRBV3-2) and TRBJ2-7, with TRBD2 matching 9 bases. The CDR3 extends over 18 amino acids. With V trimmed by 0 bases and J by 2 bases, 11 bases remained unmatched. Per germline, CDR1 LGHDT and CDR2 YNNKEL (reference sequence). CDR3 sequence (DNA): TGTGCCAGCAGCCAAGATTCTGCGGGGGGGCGGTGGACCTACGAGCAGTACTTC. Residues: CASSQDSAGGRWTYEQYF.

This chain uses TRBV10-3 with TRBJ1-5; D not resolved. Germline CDR1 ENHRY, CDR2 SYGVKD. V was pared by 3 bases and J by 3 bases, with 9 bases between. CDR3 length equals 14 residues. The CDR3 sequence is CAISDGEVNQPQHF. The CDR3 nucleotides read TGTGCCATCAGTGACGGGGAGGTCAATCAGCCCCAGCATTTT.

V usage is TRBV6-4 and J usage is TRBJ1-1; D gene uncertain. Germline values: CDR1 MRHNA, CDR2 SNTAGT. With 4 bases removed from V and 5 bases from J, the gap between germline ends came to 11 bases. The CDR3 runs 13 residues. CDR3 nucleotide sequence: TGTGCCAGCAGTGCGGAGGACGGAACTGAAGCTTTCTTT. This sequence encodes CASSAEDGTEAFF.

V usage is TRBV6-6 and J usage is TRBJ1-1, with D unresolved. Germline-derived CDR1 and CDR2 are MNHNY and SVGAGI (reference sequence). The CDR3 is 13 residues long. V dropped 6 bases and J dropped 0 bases, with 8 bases sitting between them. This CDR3 is CASSSRVNTEAFF. The CDR3 DNA follows: TGTGCCAGCAGCTCCAGAGTGAACACTGAAGCTTTCTTT.

This chain connects TRBV5-1 to TRBJ2-5; D call uncertain. V lost 1 base and J 1 base, leaving 5 bases between the germline ends. The germline gives CDR1 SGHRS, CDR2 YFSETQ. The CDR3 is 13 amino acids. The CDR3 DNA reads as TGCGCCAGCAGCTTGCCAGGCCAAGAGACCCAGTACTTC. Translation: CASSLPGQETQYF.

This clone was found once. This sequence joins TRBV7-2 and TRBJ2-3; 10 bases are shared with TRBD2. The germline gives CDR1 SGHTA, CDR2 FQGNSA. The V and J ends lost 3 bases and 6 bases, in that order; junction bases with no gene match: 9. The CDR3 length is 16 residues. Here the CDR3 reads CASSFSGGSATDTQYF. The CDR3 DNA follows: TGTGCCAGCAGCTTTAGCGGGGGGTCGGCGACGGATACGCAGTATTTT.

CDR3 in amino acids: CASSEALLLGKPRDRYYEQYF. The CDR3 DNA reads as TGTGCCAGCAGTGAAGCGCTTCTTTTGGGCAAGCCAAGGGACAGATATTACGAGCAGTACTTC. The rearrangement joins TRBV2 to TRBJ2-7, with TRBD1 identical over 7 bases. This CDR3 is built from 21 residues. With 0 bases clipped from V and 4 bases from J, the junction kept 24 bases outside the gene matches. The germline V gene has CDR1 SNHLY and CDR2 FYNNEI.

This clone appeared a single time. The identical CDR3 is also encoded by other nucleotide sequences in the sample. J is TRBJ1-1 and V is TRBV6-5; possibly TRBD1 for D (5 bases). Trimming stripped 5 bases from V and 1 base from J, with 5 bases between. This CDR3 is 12 amino acids long. The germline CDR1 and CDR2 sequences are MNHEY and SVGAGI. DNA of the CDR3: TGTGCCAGCAGTCAGGGGAACACTGAAGCTTTCTTT. This translates into CASSQGNTEAFF.

The chain uses TRBV30 and TRBJ2-7, with a weak D call TRBD2 (6 bases). CDR3 length equals 13 residues. V shed 0 bases and J shed 3 bases, with 9 bases lying between them. Germline CDR1 reads GTSNPN; CDR2 reads SVGIG (reference sequence). The DNA of the CDR3 is TGTGCCTGGAGTGTAGCCGGGGGCTACGAGCAGTACTTC. This gives the protein CAWSVAGGYEQYF.

The chain is built from TRBV5-5 and TRBJ2-5; 9 bases are shared with TRBD1. The germline CDR1 and CDR2 sequences are SGHKS and YYEKEE (reference sequence). This CDR3 is built from 13 residues. V trimming: 9 bases; J trimming: 1 base; junction bases outside the gene matches: 4. CDR3: CATGTGPQETQYF. The CDR3, as DNA: TGTGCCACTGGGACAGGGCCCCAAGAGACCCAGTACTTC.

The V call is TRBV5-6, the J call TRBJ1-1, with a weak D call TRBD1 (6 bases). The CDR3 totals 14 residues. V dropped 1 base and J dropped 6 bases, with 13 bases sitting between them. CDR1 and CDR2 from the germline V gene are SGHDT and YYEEEE. Here the CDR3 DNA reads TGTGCCAGCAGCTTGCGGGGGCCCAGGGCTGAAGCTTTCTTT. Protein: CASSLRGPRAEAFF. Full variable domain (remainder filled in from reference TRBV5-6 and TRBJ1-1): DAGVTQSPTHLIKTRGQQVTLRCSPKSGHDTVSWYQQALGQGPQFIFQYYEEEERQRGNFPDRFSGHQFPNYSSELNVNALLLGDSALYLCASSLRGPRAEAFFGQGTRLTVV.

The rearrangement links TRBV30 to TRBJ1-6; 10 bases are a match to TRBD1. This CDR3 has 19 amino acids. Germline CDR1 and CDR2: GTSNPN and SVGIG (reference sequence). The V and J ends lost 8 bases and 7 bases, in that order; junction bases with no gene match: 23. Written as DNA, the CDR3 is TGTGCCCGCGGACGAATCGGGACAGGGGCCCTCGAGGCGAATTCACCCCTCCACTTT. Translating gives CARGRIGTGALEANSPLHF.

V gene TRBV19 combines with J gene TRBJ1-3; D not certain. The germline V gene encodes CDR1 LNHDA and CDR2 SQIVND (reference sequence). The CDR3 extends over 15 amino acids. Trimming shortened V by 2 bases and J by 0 bases, and 8 bases separated the two germline ends. The CDR3 loop reads CASSIISSSGNTIYF. CDR3 coding DNA: TGTGCCAGTAGTATAATAAGCAGCTCTGGAAACACCATATATTTT.

This chain links TRBV18 with TRBJ2-2; D may be TRBD1 (5 bases). This CDR3 is 13 amino acids long. Trimming took 2 bases from V and 4 from J, leaving 5 bases between them. The germline gives CDR1 KGHSH, CDR2 LQKENI. The CDR3 DNA is TGTGCCAGCTCACCAGGGGCCACCGGGGAGCTGTTTTTT. Its translation: CASSPGATGELFF.

The chain joins TRBV19 to TRBJ1-2, with TRBD1 identical over 7 bases. CDR3 size: 15 residues. V shed 9 bases and J 5 bases; nucleotides not matched to a gene: 15. Germline loops: CDR1 LNHDA, CDR2 SQIVND (reference sequence). The CDR3 spells CASRNRDSAIYGYTF. In DNA, the CDR3 is TGTGCCAGCCGGAACAGGGACAGCGCAATTTATGGCTACACCTTC.

This chain joins TRBV5-6 and TRBJ1-1; weak D call: TRBD1 (5 bases). This CDR3 is 16 amino acids long. Germline-derived CDR1 and CDR2 are SGHDT and YYEEEE. Trimming removed 6 bases at V and 0 bases at J, with 18 bases between. The CDR3 DNA reads TGTGCCAGCAACGCTCTGGGGGAGCCCATGAACACTGAAGCTTTCTTT. It encodes CASNALGEPMNTEAFF. The whole variable domain, filled in from reference TRBV5-6 and TRBJ1-1, reads DAGVTQSPTHLIKTRGQQVTLRCSPKSGHDTVSWYQQALGQGPQFIFQYYEEEERQRGNFPDRFSGHQFPNYSSELNVNALLLGDSALYLCASNALGEPMNTEAFFGQGTRLTVV.

V and J are TRBV28 and TRBJ1-2; TRBD1 is a possible D gene (5 bases). Trimming took off 1 base at V and 8 bases at J, with 14 bases between the two ends. The CDR3 has 14 amino acids. CDR1 is MDHEN, CDR2 SYDVKM, per germline. The CDR3 sequence: CASSLLGTWEGYTF. The CDR3 DNA follows: TGTGCCAGCAGTTTATTAGGGACGTGGGAGGGCTACACCTTC.

The rearrangement links TRBV11-3 to TRBJ1-1, with 7 bases that match TRBD1. The trim removed 6 bases at V and 6 bases at J, leaving 1 base unmatched. Germline CDR1 SGHNT, CDR2 YENEEA. This CDR3 has 11 amino acids. CDR3 region: CASSTGAEAFF. The CDR3 coding sequence is TGTGCCAGCAGTACAGGGGCTGAAGCTTTCTTT.

The chain recombines TRBV19 with TRBJ2-7; D unresolved. The CDR3 contains 14 residues. Trimming removed 5 bases from V and 2 bases from J, with 13 bases in between. Germline V gene data show CDR1 as LNHDA and CDR2 as SQIVND (reference sequence). CDR3 sequence: CASSLPTETYEQYF. The CDR3 DNA follows: TGTGCCAGTAGTCTCCCGACTGAAACCTACGAGCAGTACTTC.